These 30 T cell receptor beta chains were sequenced from one sample in a study of graft-versus-host responses after intestinal transplantation. These receptors' targets are unknown. The table came from immunoSEQ multiplex PCR; TCRdb's copy has only in-frame clones and leaves some out. Here the sample spans tens of thousands of clones, less than 90% being singletons. The sample here was unstimulated CD8+ T cells sorted from spleen or lymph node cells, taken before intestinal transplant. The receptors originated from a human donor who received an intestinal transplant.

This clone showed up just a few times. The chain uses TRBV7-3 and TRBJ1-3; 10 nucleotides match TRBD1. CDR3 length equals 15 residues. The J segment lost 4 bases and the V segment lost 4 bases, leaving 4 bases of the junction unmatched. Germline CDR1 and CDR2: SGHTA and FQGTGA. This chain's CDR3 is CASSSGQGPGNTIYF. CDR3 bases: TGTGCCAGCAGCTCGGGACAGGGGCCCGGAAACACCATATATTTT.

The chain combines TRBV4-1 with TRBJ1-5; TRBD1 agrees at 7 bases. Germline trimming cut 3 bases from V and 4 bases from J; bases unmatched to any gene: 3. CDR1 MGHRA and CDR2 YSYEKL come from the germline V gene. The CDR3 is 14 residues long. In DNA form, the CDR3 reads TGCGCCAGCAGCCACACGACAGGGAATCAGCCCCAGCATTTT. Protein product: CASSHTTGNQPQHF.

The rearrangement joins TRBV7-9 to TRBJ2-1, with 8 bases aligning to TRBD2. Germline CDR1 SEHNR, CDR2 FQNEAQ (reference sequence). The CDR3 spans 15 residues. The junction had 11 bases not matched to a gene; V was cut back by 7 bases and J by 6 bases. The CDR3 is CASNDDGGASNEQFF. The CDR3 DNA reads as TGTGCCAGCAACGACGACGGGGGGGCCAGCAATGAGCAGTTCTTC.

This clone was detected once. The genes are TRBV19 and TRBJ1-3; D unresolved. V was cut by 7 bases and J by 0 bases, with 13 bases left in between. This CDR3 spans 15 amino acids. From germline, CDR1 is LNHDA and CDR2 SQIVND (reference sequence). Here the CDR3 reads CASTWGSGSGNTIYF. The CDR3 DNA reads TGTGCCAGTACCTGGGGTTCAGGCTCTGGAAACACCATATATTTT.

This clone was seen only a few times. This sequence joins TRBV10-3 and TRBJ1-1; D possibly corresponds to TRBD1 (5 bases). V gave up 0 bases and J gave up 8 bases, with 10 bases separating them. CDR1 and CDR2 from the germline V gene are ENHRY and SYGVKD. The CDR3 runs to 13 residues. This CDR3 is CAISESGGSEAFF. The CDR3 region has the DNA TGTGCCATCAGTGAGTCTGGGGGATCGGAAGCTTTCTTT.

Only one count was recorded for this clone. The rearrangement joins TRBV18 to TRBJ1-4; D is ambiguous. V gave up 2 bases and J gave up 4 bases, with 11 bases separating them. The CDR3 has 15 amino acids. In germline, CDR1 is KGHSH, CDR2 LQKENI. The CDR3 loop reads CASSPFRPFNEKLFF. CDR3 DNA: TGTGCCAGCTCACCATTCCGGCCTTTTAATGAAAAACTGTTTTTT.

This chain links TRBV11-2 with TRBJ2-1; D perhaps matches TRBD1 (6 bases). Germline V gene sequence: CDR1 SGHAT, CDR2 FQNNGV. This CDR3 spans 14 amino acids. With 8 bases removed from V and 3 bases from J, the gap between germline ends came to 14 bases. The DNA for the CDR3 is TGTGCCAGCGGGTCTGGGGGCCACTACAATGAGCAGTTCTTC. Its translation is CASGSGGHYNEQFF.

Concerning this clone itself: One end of the junction is discordant with germline, which a read error may explain. This chain uses TRBV5-1 with TRBJ2-1; 10 nucleotides agree with TRBD2. The CDR3 totals 15 residues. Germline V gene sequence: CDR1 SGHRS, CDR2 YFSETQ. As DNA, the CDR3 is TGCGCCAGCAGCTTTAGCGGGGGGCTATTTTATGAGCAGCTCTTC. It yields the protein CASSFSGGLFYEQLF.

The CDR3 loop is CASSSQLSTDTQYF. The CDR3 region has the DNA TGTGCCAGCAGTTCCCAGTTATCCACAGATACGCAGTATTTT. This chain joins TRBV27 and TRBJ2-3; D gene unclear. CDR3 length equals 14 residues. V was pared by 4 bases and J by 2 bases, with 10 bases between. Germline CDR1 and CDR2: MNHEY and SMNVEV (reference sequence).

This rearrangement joins TRBV10-1 to TRBJ2-7, with D perhaps being TRBD1 or TRBD2 (5 bases each). This CDR3 spans 13 amino acids. The ends were cut back, 4 bases at V and 2 bases at J, with 9 bases in the middle. Germline V CDR1 and CDR2: WNHNN, SYGVQD (reference sequence). CDR3 sequence: CASSGEGTYEQYF. The CDR3 bases are TGCGCCAGCAGTGGCGAGGGGACCTACGAGCAGTACTTC.

In the case of this clone: This sequence is one base from a far larger clone and is likely a read error. The chain joins TRBV2 to TRBJ2-2, with TRBD1 identical over 7 bases. The V gene's germline CDR1 is SNHLY and CDR2 FYNNEI. The CDR3 has 14 residues. The CDR3 bases are TGTGCCAGCAGCGGGACAGTCAACACCGGGGATCTGTTTTTT. It translates to CASSGTVNTGDLFF.

The V gene is TRBV7-9, the J gene TRBJ2-5, with TRBD2 matching 8 bases. The J segment lost 1 base and the V segment lost 1 base, leaving 5 bases of the junction unmatched. The CDR3 totals 16 residues. CDR1 SEHNR and CDR2 FQNEAQ come from the germline V gene (reference sequence). The CDR3 region is CASSLDWTSSQETQYF. CDR3 nucleotides: TGTGCCAGCAGCTTAGATTGGACTAGCAGCCAAGAGACCCAGTACTTC. The full variable domain, completed using reference TRBV7-9 and TRBJ2-5, is DTGVSQNPRHKITKRGQNVTFRCDPISEHNRLYWYRQTLGQGPEFLTYFQNEAQLEKSRLLSDRFSAERPKGSFSTLEIQRTEQGDSAMYLCASSLDWTSSQETQYFGPGTRLLVL.

The chain recombines TRBV7-9 with TRBJ2-1; TRBD1 is a possible D gene (5 bases). CDR1 is SEHNR, CDR2 FQNEAQ, per germline (reference sequence). The CDR3 is 13 amino acids. The ends were cut back, 3 bases at V and 6 bases at J, with 9 bases in the middle. Here the CDR3 DNA reads TGTGCCAGCAGCTTTGGGGCTGGCAATGAGCAGTTCTTC. Translation: CASSFGAGNEQFF.

The V call is TRBV6-1, the J call TRBJ2-4; TRBD2 agrees at 12 bases. V lost 3 bases, J lost 2 bases, and 5 bases stayed unmatched. This CDR3 has 17 amino acids. Looked up from germline, CDR1 is MNHNS and CDR2 is SASEGT. The CDR3 DNA follows: TGTGCCAGCAGTGACGGACTAGCGGGGATAACCAAAAACATTCAGTACTTC. Residues: CASSDGLAGITKNIQYF.

The chain has TRBV4-1 and TRBJ2-7; possible D gene TRBD2, 6 bases. Per germline, CDR1 MGHRA and CDR2 YSYEKL. CDR3 length: 15 residues. The germline V and J ends were trimmed by 4 bases and 2 bases, with 15 bases remaining between them. The CDR3 loop reads CASSLEGASTYEQYF. The CDR3 DNA reads as TGCGCCAGCAGCCTGGAGGGAGCGTCTACCTACGAGCAGTACTTC.

V is TRBV29-1 and J is TRBJ2-3; D not certain. Per germline, CDR1 SQVTM and CDR2 ANQGSEA. V was cut by 7 bases and J by 0 bases, with 2 bases left in between. This CDR3 comprises 10 residues. The CDR3 here is CSDSTDTQYF. The CDR3 coding sequence is TGCAGCGACAGCACAGATACGCAGTATTTT.

This chain joins TRBV28 and TRBJ1-5, with D perhaps matching TRBD1 (5 bases). Per germline, CDR1 MDHEN and CDR2 SYDVKM. CDR3 length: 17 residues. V shed 3 bases and J shed 0 bases, with 15 bases lying between them. CDR3 amino acids: CASSLTQDLYSNQPQHF. In DNA form, the CDR3 reads TGTGCCAGCAGTTTGACACAGGACCTTTATAGCAATCAGCCCCAGCATTTT.

The CDR3 reads CASSVVGAGAMTGELFF. In nucleotides, the CDR3 is TGTGCCAGCAGCGTAGTCGGTGCGGGGGCCATGACCGGGGAGCTGTTTTTT. The rearrangement joins TRBV9 to TRBJ2-2, with D perhaps matching TRBD2 (7 bases). Germline values: CDR1 SGDLS, CDR2 YYNGEE. V was cut by 0 bases and J by 5 bases, with 17 bases left in between. CDR3 size: 17 residues.

V usage is TRBV19 and J usage is TRBJ2-1; weak D call: TRBD1 (6 bases). In germline, CDR1 is LNHDA, CDR2 SQIVND (reference sequence). The ends were cut back, 4 bases at V and 6 bases at J, with 16 bases in the middle. The CDR3 runs to 15 residues. DNA of the CDR3: TGTGCCAGTAGTACTGACAGGCCAGGGTCCAATGAGCAGTTCTTC. Translating it yields CASSTDRPGSNEQFF.

The chain joins TRBV27 to TRBJ2-1, with 11 positions matching TRBD2. Germline CDR1 is MNHEY and CDR2 is SMNVEV (reference sequence). V was clipped by 6 bases and J by 5 bases; unmatched bases: 9. CDR3 length equals 16 residues. The CDR3 DNA is TGTGCCAGCAGCCTACTAGCGGGAGTATGGAACAATGAGCAGTTCTTC. Protein: CASSLLAGVWNNEQFF.

This clone showed up just a few times. A read error is the likely source, as a far larger clone sits one nucleotide away. The V gene is TRBV30, the J gene TRBJ1-1; 7 bases match TRBD1. This CDR3 has 12 amino acids. CDR1 and CDR2 (germline): GTSNPN, SVGIG (reference sequence). CDR3 sequence reads: CDFDRDMSQAFF. The CDR3 DNA is TGTGACTTTGACAGGGATATGTCGCAAGCTTTCTTT.

The chain combines TRBV27 with TRBJ2-1; 7 nucleotides align to TRBD1. This CDR3 has 14 amino acids. The junction had 10 bases not matched to a gene; V was cut back by 6 bases and J by 8 bases. CDR1 is MNHEY, CDR2 SMNVEV, per germline (reference sequence). The CDR3 DNA is TGTGCCAGCAGCACAGGGGTCCCGAGGGATGAGCAGTTCTTC. It encodes CASSTGVPRDEQFF.

J is TRBJ2-3 and V is TRBV7-2, with D unresolved. The V end lost 5 bases, the J end lost 2 bases, and 8 bases lay between the germline ends. This CDR3 has 13 amino acids. The germline gives CDR1 SGHTA, CDR2 FQGNSA. The CDR3 region has the DNA TGTGCCAGCAGCCCGTCCACCACAGATACGCAGTATTTT. Translating it yields CASSPSTTDTQYF.

The J gene is TRBJ2-2, the V gene TRBV7-2, with 9 bases lining up with TRBD1. Trimming cost V 0 bases and J 7 bases; bases outside gene matches: 9. CDR3 size: 17 residues. Per germline, CDR1 SGHTA and CDR2 FQGNSA. The CDR3 region is CASSLAPGQGPNGELFF. The DNA for the CDR3 is TGTGCCAGCAGCTTAGCGCCGGGACAGGGTCCCAACGGGGAGCTGTTTTTT.

This chain uses TRBV27 with TRBJ2-7; 8 bases fit TRBD1. V shed 1 base and J 5 bases; nucleotides not matched to a gene: 13. The CDR3 is 17 residues long. The V gene's germline CDR1 is MNHEY and CDR2 SMNVEV (reference sequence). The CDR3, as DNA: TGTGCCAGCAGTTTATTTTCCCCGGGACAGGCAATCCACGAGCAGTACTTC. This codes for CASSLFSPGQAIHEQYF.

The chain uses TRBV6-1 and TRBJ2-5; D may be TRBD2 (5 bases). This CDR3 has 13 residues. Germline V CDR1 and CDR2: MNHNS, SASEGT. The V and J ends lost 11 bases and 2 bases respectively, with 15 bases between them. CDR3 loop: CAGSRGPQETQYF. In DNA form, the CDR3 reads TGTGCCGGGAGTCGCGGGCCTCAAGAGACCCAGTACTTC.

The chain joins TRBV6-1 to TRBJ1-4, with 7 nucleotides matching TRBD1. There are 17 residues in the CDR3. Germline trimming cut 0 bases from V and 7 bases from J; bases unmatched to any gene: 11. Germline-derived CDR1 and CDR2 are MNHNS and SASEGT. In DNA form, the CDR3 reads TGTGCCAGCAGTGAAGCTAAGACAGGGAGAAGAAGTGAAAAACTGTTTTTT. Translating it yields CASSEAKTGRRSEKLFF.

This rearrangement joins TRBV10-3 to TRBJ2-3; D is ambiguous. V dropped 0 bases and J dropped 0 bases, with 13 bases sitting between them. Germline-derived CDR1 and CDR2 are ENHRY and SYGVKD. The CDR3 runs to 17 residues. CDR3 DNA sequence: TGTGCCATCAGTGAGTCAGGCTTGCCCTCGAGCACAGATACGCAGTATTTT. Translating it yields CAISESGLPSSTDTQYF.

CDR3 nucleotides: TGTGCCAGCAGTGTCGCTACCTCTGGAAACACCATATATTTT. This translates into CASSVATSGNTIYF. V is TRBV2 and J is TRBJ1-3; the D is unclear. The CDR3 runs 14 residues. With 4 bases removed from V and 0 bases from J, the gap between germline ends came to 7 bases. Per germline, CDR1 SNHLY and CDR2 FYNNEI.

The J gene is TRBJ1-5, the V gene TRBV23-1, with TRBD1 matching over 7 bases. TRBV23-1 is marked as an open reading frame, function uncertain. This CDR3 contains 17 residues. With 10 bases clipped from V and 1 base from J, the junction kept 16 bases outside the gene matches. The CDR3 nucleotides read TGCGCCACGAGCCGGGACAGCAACCTGAGGAGCAATCAGCCCCAGCATTTT. As protein: CATSRDSNLRSNQPQHF.